Below, 30 T cell receptor beta chains from the same sample are listed, as sequenced in a study of T-cell reconstitution after alpha-beta-depleted transplantation in children. Unique molecular identifiers featured in how the TCRbeta library was prepared. Using its own MiXCR run on the PCR reads, TCRdb lists one record per CDR3 protein. The sample shows roughly 100,000 distinct CDR3 sequences, 4.5% to 7.5% of them seen only once. Material: PBMCs, mostly from graft donor cells, obtained 60 days after TCRalphabeta/CD19-depleted stem cell transplant. Every receptor here comes from a female patient aged 2-15 years who had a stem cell transplant for Fanconi anemia, so the T cells may come from the graft donor.

This clonotype was seen many times. V usage is TRBV20-1 and J usage is TRBJ1-1; D is unclear. Germline values: CDR1 DFQATT, CDR2 SNEGSKA (reference sequence). The CDR3 is 11 amino acids. Trimming cost V 3 bases and J 7 bases, with 9 bases left between them. This CDR3 is CSASRQLEAFF. In nucleotides, the CDR3 is TGCAGTGCTAGTCGGCAGCTTGAAGCTTTCTTT.

The table lists this clonotype with many counts. This chain joins TRBV1 and TRBJ2-7; the D call TRBD2 from the table was never checked on the DNA. TRBV1 is a recognized pseudogene. The CDR3 loop spans 14 amino acids. DNA of the CDR3: TGCACCAGCAGCCTTTTGCGGGAGAAGCGCGAGCAGTACTTC. It codes for CTSSLLREKREQYF.

This clonotype came up many times. The chain uses TRBV11-2 and TRBJ1-1; the match to TRBD1 covers 7 bases. V dropped 3 bases and J dropped 0; count of bases not matched to a gene: 1. Germline V gene data show CDR1 as SGHAT and CDR2 as FQNNGV. The CDR3 totals 14 residues. CDR3 nucleotides: TGTGCCAGCAGCTTGGGACAGATGAACACTGAAGCTTTCTTT. Its protein product is CASSLGQMNTEAFF. The full variable domain, its missing parts supplied by reference TRBV11-2 and TRBJ1-1, is EAGVAQSPRYKIIEKRQSVAFWCNPISGHATLYWYQQILGQGPKLLIQFQNNGVVDDSQLPKDRFSAERLKGVDSTLKIQPAKLEDSAVYLCASSLGQMNTEAFFGQGTRLTVV.

In its sample, this clonotype was seen many times. This chain connects TRBV15 to TRBJ2-1, with 10 positions matching TRBD2. CDR3 length equals 16 residues. Trimming cost V 1 base and J 7 bases; bases outside gene matches: 7. Per the germline V gene, CDR1 is LNHNV and CDR2 is YYDKDF (reference sequence). The CDR3 region is CATSRGGTSAGNEQFF. DNA of the CDR3: TGTGCCACCAGCAGAGGAGGGACTAGCGCTGGGAATGAGCAGTTCTTC.

This rearrangement joins TRBV20-1 to TRBJ2-7; D call uncertain. The V gene's germline CDR1 is DFQATT and CDR2 SNEGSKA (reference sequence). V was cut by 3 bases and J by 0 bases, with 18 bases left in between. The CDR3 has 16 residues. The DNA for the CDR3 is TGCAGTGCTAGCCGCACCTTCGTAGTAGGCTCCTACGAGCAGTACTTC. As protein: CSASRTFVVGSYEQYF.

To note about this clonotype: This may be a read error: a much more frequent sequence differs by one nucleotide. The chain has TRBV7-2 and TRBJ2-2, with unresolved D. Germline-derived CDR1 and CDR2 are SGHTA and FQGNSA. CDR3 length: 16 amino acids. CDR3 region: CDSSFGLPPNTGELFF. Written as DNA, the CDR3 is TGTGACAGCAGCTTTGGTTTGCCTCCTAACACCGGGGAGCTGTTTTTT.

This clonotype was detected many times. The V call is TRBV3-1, the J call TRBJ2-7; the D is unclear. V was clipped by 1 base and J by 0 bases, with 13 bases between them. Germline V gene data show CDR1 as LGHDT and CDR2 as YNNKEL (reference sequence). There are 16 residues in the CDR3. CDR3 bases: TGTGCCAGCAGCCAAGTATGGACCGGAAGCTCCTACGAGCAGTACTTC. It codes for CASSQVWTGSSYEQYF.

This clonotype was detected many times. The CDR3 nucleotides read TGTGCCAGCAGCTTTGGGACACTCCCTGAAGCTTTCTTT. This translates into CASSFGTLPEAFF. The rearrangement uses TRBV7-9 and TRBJ1-1, with a possible D match to TRBD1 (6 bases). Trimming cost V 3 bases and J 6 bases, with 11 bases left between them. This CDR3 has 13 amino acids. The germline gives CDR1 SEHNR, CDR2 FQNEAQ (reference sequence).

This clonotype was detected ten times or more. The J gene is TRBJ2-7, the V gene TRBV20-1; D perhaps matches TRBD2 (6 bases). This CDR3 has 13 amino acids. V shed 6 bases and J shed 4 bases, with 16 bases lying between them. Germline assignment: CDR1 DFQATT and CDR2 SNEGSKA (reference sequence). Here the CDR3 DNA reads TGCAGTGCCGACCAGTTGGGAGGTTACGAGCAGTACTTC. As protein: CSADQLGGYEQYF.

Ten or more counts support this clonotype. This chain links TRBV28 with TRBJ2-7; 7 bases line up with TRBD2. Germline-derived CDR1 and CDR2 are MDHEN and SYDVKM. The CDR3 runs 14 residues. Trimming took 0 bases from V and 4 from J; bases not matched to a gene: 3. CDR3 loop: CASSLWGTNYEQYF. DNA of the CDR3: TGTGCCAGCAGTTTATGGGGGACTAATTACGAGCAGTACTTC.

The chain joins TRBV7-2 to TRBJ2-5, with 8 bases aligning to TRBD2. Germline trimming cut 5 bases from V and 3 bases from J; bases unmatched to any gene: 17. Germline V lookup: CDR1 SGHTA, CDR2 FQGNSA. The length of the CDR3 is 18 residues. This CDR3 reads CASSARSPGLESEETQYF. In nucleotides, the CDR3 is TGTGCCAGCAGCGCACGATCCCCGGGACTAGAAAGCGAAGAGACCCAGTACTTC.

This clonotype was counted many times. The CDR3 DNA reads TGCAGTGCTTTCTCCACTAGCGGGGAGACAGATACGCAGTATTTT. Translating it yields CSAFSTSGETDTQYF. V is TRBV20-1 and J is TRBJ2-3, with TRBD2 matching 10 bases. The CDR3 is 15 residues long. The germline V gene encodes CDR1 DFQATT and CDR2 SNEGSKA (reference sequence). V gave up 5 bases and J gave up 3 bases; unmatched junction bases: 8.

This clonotype appeared a few times. The genes are TRBV9 and TRBJ2-2; no reliable D call. V was pared by 0 bases and J by 5 bases, with 14 bases between. Germline CDR1 SGDLS, CDR2 YYNGEE. The CDR3 runs to 16 residues. CDR3: CASSVGGVRHTGELFF. The CDR3, as DNA: TGTGCCAGCAGCGTAGGTGGGGTGCGGCATACCGGGGAGCTGTTTTTT.

In its sample, this clonotype was seen a few times. This chain joins TRBV19 and TRBJ1-5; 8 bases fit TRBD1. The germline V gene has CDR1 LNHDA and CDR2 SQIVND (reference sequence). The length of the CDR3 is 15 residues. Trimming took 3 bases from V and 6 from J; bases not matched to a gene: 7. This CDR3 is CASSISAGGTQPQHF. Here the CDR3 DNA reads TGTGCCAGTAGTATTTCGGCAGGGGGCACTCAGCCCCAGCATTTT.

This clonotype came up many times. The CDR3 here is CASSRTQGYAEAFF. DNA for the CDR3: TGTGCCAGCAGCAGAACCCAGGGCTATGCAGAAGCTTTCTTT. The rearrangement uses TRBV6-1 and TRBJ1-1; the D gene is possibly TRBD1 (5 bases). Germline lookup yields CDR1 MNHNS and CDR2 SASEGT. The germline V and J ends were trimmed by 6 bases and 8 bases, with 19 bases remaining between them. The length of the CDR3 is 14 residues.

V and J are TRBV4-1 and TRBJ1-6; D might be TRBD1 (6 bases). This CDR3 has 14 residues. V was pared by 4 bases and J by 10 bases, with 14 bases between. Germline loops: CDR1 MGHRA, CDR2 YSYEKL. The CDR3 here is CASSRTEVVSPLHF. CDR3 nucleotides: TGCGCCAGCAGCCGGACAGAAGTCGTATCACCCCTCCACTTT.

This clonotype was seen only a few times. The chain has TRBV20-1 and TRBJ2-5; D is uncertain. CDR1 is DFQATT, CDR2 SNEGSKA, per germline (reference sequence). Trimming pared 2 bases from V and 5 bases from J, leaving 3 bases between. This CDR3 spans 10 amino acids. The CDR3 protein is CSARPETQYF. The CDR3 nucleotides are TGCAGTGCTAGACCGGAGACCCAGTACTTC.

This clonotype has at least ten counts. The V gene is TRBV4-1, the J gene TRBJ2-2, with a weak D call TRBD1 (6 bases). Germline CDR1 is MGHRA and CDR2 is YSYEKL. The CDR3 has 17 residues. V lost 7 bases to trimming and J lost 0 bases, with 18 bases between them. In DNA, the CDR3 is TGCGCCAGCAAAACGGCAACAGGGATCGCGAACACCGGGGAGCTGTTTTTT. Translation: CASKTATGIANTGELFF.

This clonotype was counted many times. The chain is built from TRBV5-1 and TRBJ2-1, with TRBD1 as a possible D gene (6 bases). Trimming stripped 4 bases from V and 9 bases from J, with 14 bases between. The CDR3 sequence is 13 residues long. CDR1 and CDR2 from the germline V gene are SGHRS and YFSETQ. The DNA of the CDR3 is TGCGCCAGCAGCCCAATTACAGGGTCTGAGCAGTTCTTC. This translates into CASSPITGSEQFF.

This clonotype occurred a few times. The chain combines TRBV12-5 with TRBJ2-2; TRBD2 agrees at 8 bases. V dropped 6 bases and J dropped 5; count of bases not matched to a gene: 8. Germline lookup yields CDR1 LGHNT and CDR2 FRNRAP. The CDR3 spans 15 residues. CDR3 bases: TGTGCTAGTGGGGACATTACGGGGGGGACCGGGGAGCTGTTTTTT. Amino acid sequence: CASGDITGGTGELFF.

This clonotype was counted only a few times. V and J are TRBV6-5 and TRBJ2-5, with a tentative D call TRBD1 (5 bases). This CDR3 is built from 14 residues. Between the trimmed V and J ends, which lost 4 bases and 1 base, there was a span of 10 bases. Per germline, CDR1 MNHEY and CDR2 SVGAGI. The CDR3 DNA reads as TGTGCCAGCAGTTCCGACAGTGTCCAAGAGACCCAGTACTTC. This translates into CASSSDSVQETQYF.

This clonotype was counted a few times. V usage is TRBV5-1 and J usage is TRBJ2-3; 9 bases are a match to TRBD2. Trimming removed 4 bases from V and 2 bases from J; junction bases left unmatched: 5. This CDR3 comprises 15 residues. Per germline, CDR1 SGHRS and CDR2 YFSETQ. Here the CDR3 DNA reads TGCGCCAGCAGCGCCGGACTAGCGCACACAGATACGCAGTATTTT. This translates into CASSAGLAHTDTQYF.

Only a few counts were recorded for this clonotype. The chain uses TRBV21-1 and TRBJ1-5. TRBV21-1 is an annotated pseudogene. The CDR3 sequence is 13 residues long. The CDR3 nucleotides are TGTGCCCGCACTCTGAGCTACGATCAGCCCCAGCATTTT. This gives the protein CARTLSYDQPQHF.

The rearrangement joins TRBV20-1 to TRBJ2-7, with TRBD2 identical over 10 bases. Germline values: CDR1 DFQATT, CDR2 SNEGSKA (reference sequence). CDR3 length: 15 amino acids. V lost 2 bases to trimming and J lost 6 bases; unmatched junction nucleotides: 10. CDR3 loop: CSARKSGRAAGEQYF. The CDR3 coding sequence is TGCAGTGCTAGAAAGAGCGGGAGGGCCGCTGGCGAGCAGTACTTC.

This clonotype was seen a handful of times. The J gene is TRBJ1-4, the V gene TRBV5-1; tentatively, D is TRBD1 (6 bases). The V end was cut by 4 bases, the J end by 6 bases, with 13 bases between. This CDR3 is 14 amino acids long. Germline CDR1 and CDR2: SGHRS and YFSETQ. CDR3 sequence (DNA): TGCGCCAGCAGCCATGAGGGGGGACATGAAAAACTGTTTTTT. Translation: CASSHEGGHEKLFF. The complete variable domain, with remaining parts taken from reference TRBV5-1 and TRBJ1-4, reads KAGVTQTPRYLIKTRGQQVTLSCSPISGHRSVSWYQQTPGQGLQFLFEYFSETQRNKGNFPGRFSGRQFSNSRSEMNVSTLELGDSALYLCASSHEGGHEKLFFGSGTQLSVL.

This clonotype was counted at least ten times. The rearrangement joins TRBV9 to TRBJ2-5; TRBD2 aligns across 8 bases. Germline V gives CDR1 SGDLS, CDR2 YYNGEE. The CDR3 length is 14 residues. V lost 2 bases to trimming and J lost 2 bases; unmatched junction nucleotides: 2. The CDR3 nucleotides are TGTGCCAGCAGCGTTCGCGGGGGGCAAGAGACCCAGTACTTC. Translated: CASSVRGGQETQYF.

The V call is TRBV7-9, the J call TRBJ1-6, with D tentatively TRBD1 (5 bases). CDR1 and CDR2 from the germline V gene are SEHNR and FQNEAQ (reference sequence). The length of the CDR3 is 15 residues. Trimming took off 8 bases at V and 9 bases at J, with 20 bases between the two ends. The CDR3: CASHRMGRGASPLHF. CDR3 in DNA: TGTGCCAGCCACAGGATGGGCCGGGGTGCTTCACCCCTCCACTTT. The full variable domain, its missing parts supplied by reference TRBV7-9 and TRBJ1-6, is DTGVSQNPRHKITKRGQNVTFRCDPISEHNRLYWYRQTLGQGPEFLTYFQNEAQLEKSRLLSDRFSAERPKGSFSTLEIQRTEQGDSAMYLCASHRMGRGASPLHFGNGTRLTVT.

V and J are TRBV5-1 and TRBJ2-1; 10 bases line up with TRBD1. V lost 0 bases and J lost 8; bases outside the gene matches: 5. The CDR3 has 15 residues. Germline CDR1 SGHRS, CDR2 YFSETQ. CDR3 nucleotides: TGCGCCAGCAGCTTGGCCGCGACAGGGGGCGATGAGCAGTTCTTC. It translates to CASSLAATGGDEQFF.

This chain joins TRBV28 and TRBJ1-4, with D perhaps matching TRBD1 (6 bases). The CDR3 loop spans 16 amino acids. Germline CDR1 is MDHEN and CDR2 is SYDVKM. V was clipped by 3 bases and J by 8 bases, with 19 bases between them. CDR3 nucleotide sequence: TGTGCCAGCAGTTTGTTGAAAACGATCAGGGGCGAAAAACTGTTTTTT. Protein product: CASSLLKTIRGEKLFF.

This chain connects TRBV11-2 to TRBJ2-5, with D perhaps assigned TRBD1 or TRBD2 (5 bases each). CDR1 SGHAT and CDR2 FQNNGV come from the germline V gene. Trimming shortened V by 6 bases and J by 4 bases, and 24 bases separated the two germline ends. The CDR3 is 17 residues long. DNA of the CDR3: TGTGCCAGCAGATTGATTCACGGGGCTAGGAAGGGAGAGACCCAGTACTTC. Protein product: CASRLIHGARKGETQYF.